This entry concerns a single TCR beta chain. Trimming cost V 4 bases and J 3 bases, with 6 bases left between them. CDR1 is SEHNR, CDR2 FQNEAQ, per germline (reference sequence). The CDR3 is made up of 12 amino acids. Sequencing was performed with immunoSEQ multiplex PCR; in TCRdb, only in-frame clones are kept and a portion is missing. The sample records about 200,000 clones, around 85% being singletons. The data derive from a study of blood T cell repertoires in COVID-19. Across the study: The United States, Italy and Spain supplied acute and convalescent COVID-19 samples.

The TCR comes from a man in his 60s with COVID-19, enrolled during active disease. Sequenced input: peripheral blood. This chain links TRBV7-9 with TRBJ1-1; D ambiguous. CDR3 bases: TGTGCCAGCAGCTCCACATACACTGAAGCTTTCTTT. Protein: CASSSTYTEAFF.